The present entry profiles one T cell receptor beta chain with its context. Only in-frame clones appear in the TCRdb table, and some are missing; sequencing was by immunoSEQ multiplex PCR. This sample carries under 150,000 clones, roughly 81% of them seen once, and the ten largest clones take 3% to 3.5%. The V gene's germline CDR1 is KGHSH and CDR2 LQKENI. The CDR3 is made up of 17 amino acids. V lost 3 bases, J lost 4 bases, and 5 bases stayed unmatched. The source of the sample is a study of blood T cell repertoires in COVID-19. What was sequenced was peripheral blood. The TCR was taken from a man aged 35 to 55 with acute or convalescent COVID-19. The V and J genes are TRBV18 and TRBJ2-5; 16 bases map to TRBD2. The CDR3 reads CASSPGLAGGIRETQYF. As DNA, the CDR3 is TGTGCCAGCTCACCGGGACTAGCGGGGGGGATCCGAGAGACCCAGTACTTC.